Below, 15 T cell receptor beta chains from the same sample are listed, as sequenced in a study of blood T cells in healthy people across ages. The use of a sample-barcoded 5' primer and a J-beta primer mix characterized a second PCR of roughly 6 to 12 cycles. TCRdb ran MiXCR on the 5' RACE reads and lists one entry per CDR3 protein. The repertoire holds hundreds of thousands of distinct CDR3 sequences, roughly 60% seen once, with about 20% in the top ten. The sequenced sample consisted of blood. The receptors come from a man aged 25 to 45 in good health.

This clonotype was observed a handful of times. The V call is TRBV10-3, the J call TRBJ2-7; unclear D gene. The germline V gene has CDR1 ENHRY and CDR2 SYGVKD. The V end lost 3 bases, the J end lost 6 bases, and 15 bases lay between the germline ends. The CDR3 contains 14 residues. The CDR3 sequence is CAISESALSGEQYF. CDR3 in DNA: TGTGCCATCAGTGAATCAGCCCTCTCGGGCGAGCAGTACTTC.

This clonotype has just a few counts. This chain joins TRBV20-1 and TRBJ1-5; 9 positions agree with TRBD1. V shed 6 bases, J shed 9 bases, and the junction held 9 bases outside the gene matches. This CDR3 has 13 amino acids. Germline loops: CDR1 DFQATT, CDR2 SNEGSKA (reference sequence). CDR3 in amino acids: CSALDRGSGPQHF. The CDR3 DNA sequence: TGCAGTGCCCTTGACAGGGGGAGTGGGCCCCAGCATTTT.

The V call is TRBV29-1, the J call TRBJ2-1; TRBD1 matches 12 bases. The germline V gene has CDR1 SQVTM and CDR2 ANQGSEA. V shed 3 bases, J shed 10 bases, and the junction held 10 bases outside the gene matches. There are 15 residues in the CDR3. The DNA of the CDR3 is TGCAGCGTTGAGATAAGAGGGACAGGGGGCGACGAGCAGTTCTTC. Translating gives CSVEIRGTGGDEQFF.

V usage is TRBV7-8 and J usage is TRBJ2-7; D may be TRBD1 (6 bases). Germline V gene lookup returns CDR1 SGHVS and CDR2 FQNEAQ. Trimming left V 0 bases short and J 2 bases short, with 11 bases between. This CDR3 spans 15 amino acids. The CDR3 loop reads CASSLARQETYEQYF. CDR3 DNA: TGTGCCAGCAGCTTAGCCCGACAGGAGACCTACGAGCAGTACTTC.

V usage is TRBV7-9 and J usage is TRBJ2-5, with 8 bases matching TRBD2. CDR1 and CDR2 (germline): SEHNR, FQNEAQ (reference sequence). V lost 5 bases and J lost 5; bases outside the gene matches: 10. The CDR3 spans 15 residues. CDR3 sequence (DNA): TGTGCCAGCAGCATCGGGACTAGGGGTTTCGAGACCCAGTACTTC. It codes for CASSIGTRGFETQYF.

The chain couples TRBV18 to TRBJ1-2, with D perhaps TRBD1 (5 bases). V lost 3 bases, J lost 2 bases, and 16 bases lay in between. From germline, CDR1 is KGHSH and CDR2 LQKENI. The CDR3 length is 16 residues. The CDR3: CASSPRAGSKNYGYTF. The CDR3 DNA follows: TGTGCCAGCTCACCGAGGGCAGGGAGTAAAAACTATGGCTACACCTTC.

V and J are TRBV20-1 and TRBJ2-7; weak D call: TRBD2 (5 bases). Trimming took off 1 base at V and 2 bases at J, with 12 bases between the two ends. This CDR3 is built from 14 residues. Germline V lookup: CDR1 DFQATT, CDR2 SNEGSKA (reference sequence). The CDR3 nucleotides are TGCAGTGCTAGAGCAGCGGAGATAGCCTACGAGCAGTACTTC. Residues: CSARAAEIAYEQYF.

The chain couples TRBV20-1 to TRBJ2-1, with 8 bases fitting TRBD2. CDR1 and CDR2 from the germline V gene are DFQATT and SNEGSKA (reference sequence). This CDR3 spans 14 amino acids. V lost 5 bases to trimming and J lost 9 bases; unmatched junction nucleotides: 12. The CDR3 nucleotides read TGCAGTGCTCCCCCTACCCCAGCGGGAGTTGAGCAGTTCTTC. Translating it yields CSAPPTPAGVEQFF.

The V call is TRBV7-2, the J call TRBJ2-5, with a possible D match to TRBD1 (6 bases). V lost 5 bases and J lost 4, with 14 bases in between. Germline CDR1 SGHTA, CDR2 FQGNSA. The CDR3 spans 14 residues. CDR3 bases: TGTGCCAGCAGCCGAGGGGGATTCCGAGAGACCCAGTACTTC. Translation gives CASSRGGFRETQYF.

The chain is built from TRBV29-1 and TRBJ1-2; 7 nucleotides match TRBD1. Unmatched junction bases numbered 5, after V lost 7 bases and J lost 3 bases. Germline loops: CDR1 SQVTM, CDR2 ANQGSEA. The length of the CDR3 is 12 residues. CDR3 nucleotides: TGCAGCGGTATCGGGACAGACTATGGCTACACCTTC. Protein sequence: CSGIGTDYGYTF.

In its sample, this clonotype was seen once. The chain recombines TRBV4-2 with TRBJ2-1; 9 bases are shared with TRBD2. V lost 1 base to trimming and J lost 4 bases; unmatched junction nucleotides: 5. Germline lookup yields CDR1 LGHNA and CDR2 YNFKEQ. This CDR3 has 16 residues. CDR3 in DNA: TGTGCCAGCAGCCAAGCCTTGCGGGAGGGATACAATGAGCAGTTCTTC. This gives the protein CASSQALREGYNEQFF.

In its sample, this clonotype was seen many times. The CDR3 reads CASSSTRDRYEQYF. The CDR3 region has the DNA TGTGCCAGCAGCTCAACCCGGGACCGATACGAGCAGTACTTC. This chain joins TRBV7-9 and TRBJ2-7; either TRBD1 or TRBD2 may fit D (5 bases each). The CDR3 extends over 14 amino acids. V was trimmed by 4 bases and J by 4 bases, leaving 14 bases between them. CDR1 is SEHNR, CDR2 FQNEAQ, per germline (reference sequence).

The V and J genes are TRBV3-1 and TRBJ2-3, with 13 bases fitting TRBD2. Germline CDR1 LGHDT, CDR2 YNNKEL (reference sequence). The CDR3 loop spans 17 amino acids. V shed 6 bases, J shed 0 bases, and the junction held 6 bases outside the gene matches. The CDR3 sequence: CASSSSGLAGSTDTQYF. In DNA form, the CDR3 reads TGTGCCAGCAGTTCCTCGGGACTAGCGGGAAGCACAGATACGCAGTATTTT.

This clonotype is a singleton in its sample. This chain links TRBV4-3 with TRBJ2-5, with D perhaps TRBD2 (6 bases). V was shortened by 0 bases and J by 5 bases, with 19 bases between the two germline ends. The CDR3 loop spans 17 amino acids. Germline CDR1 and CDR2: LGHNA and YSLEER. The CDR3 bases are TGCGCCAGCAGCCAAGATCTGGGGACTGCCAATTCGGAGACCCAGTACTTC. Protein product: CASSQDLGTANSETQYF.

The V call is TRBV20-1, the J call TRBJ2-1; D gene ambiguous. The germline V and J ends were trimmed by 0 bases and 4 bases, with 13 bases remaining between them. This CDR3 spans 15 amino acids. Germline CDR1 reads DFQATT; CDR2 reads SNEGSKA (reference sequence). This chain's CDR3 is CSARDVATSYNEQFF. As DNA, the CDR3 is TGCAGTGCTAGAGATGTGGCCACAAGTTACAATGAGCAGTTCTTC.